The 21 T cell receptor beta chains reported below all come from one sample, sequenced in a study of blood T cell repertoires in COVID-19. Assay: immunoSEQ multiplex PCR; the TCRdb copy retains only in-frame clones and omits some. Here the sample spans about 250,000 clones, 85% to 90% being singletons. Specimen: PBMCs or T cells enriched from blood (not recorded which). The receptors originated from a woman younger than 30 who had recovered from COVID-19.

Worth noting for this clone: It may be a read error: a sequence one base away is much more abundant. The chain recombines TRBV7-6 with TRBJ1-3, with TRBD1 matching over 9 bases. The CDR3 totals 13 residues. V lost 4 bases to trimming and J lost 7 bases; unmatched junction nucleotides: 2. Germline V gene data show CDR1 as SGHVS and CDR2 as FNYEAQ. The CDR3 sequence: CASSSDRGNTIYF. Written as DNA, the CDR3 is TGTGCCAGCAGCTCCGACAGGGGGAACACCATATATTTT.

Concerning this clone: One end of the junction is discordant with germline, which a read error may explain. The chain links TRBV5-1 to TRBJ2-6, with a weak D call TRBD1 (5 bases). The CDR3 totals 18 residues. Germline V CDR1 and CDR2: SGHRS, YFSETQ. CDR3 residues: CASSLGAGPTSGASVLTF. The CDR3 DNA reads TGCGCCAGCAGCTTGGGGGCAGGGCCAACCTCTGGGGCCAGCGTCCTGACTTTC.

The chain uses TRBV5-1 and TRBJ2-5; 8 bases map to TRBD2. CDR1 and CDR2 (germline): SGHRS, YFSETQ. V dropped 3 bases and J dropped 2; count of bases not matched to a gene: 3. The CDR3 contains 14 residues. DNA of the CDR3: TGCGCCAGCAGCTCCATAGCGGGGCAAGAGACCCAGTACTTC. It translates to CASSSIAGQETQYF.

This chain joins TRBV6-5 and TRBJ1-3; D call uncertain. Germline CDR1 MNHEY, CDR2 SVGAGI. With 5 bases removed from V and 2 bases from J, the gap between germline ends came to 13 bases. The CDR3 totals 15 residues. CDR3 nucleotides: TGTGCCAGCAGTCGTAGCGACTCTACTGGAAACACCATATATTTT. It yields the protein CASSRSDSTGNTIYF.

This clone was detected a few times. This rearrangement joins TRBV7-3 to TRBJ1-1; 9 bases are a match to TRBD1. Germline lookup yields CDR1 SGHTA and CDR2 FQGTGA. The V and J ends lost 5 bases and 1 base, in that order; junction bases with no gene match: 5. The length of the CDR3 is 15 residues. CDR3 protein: CASSPRQGENTEAFF. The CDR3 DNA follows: TGTGCCAGCAGCCCGAGACAGGGGGAGAACACTGAAGCTTTCTTT.

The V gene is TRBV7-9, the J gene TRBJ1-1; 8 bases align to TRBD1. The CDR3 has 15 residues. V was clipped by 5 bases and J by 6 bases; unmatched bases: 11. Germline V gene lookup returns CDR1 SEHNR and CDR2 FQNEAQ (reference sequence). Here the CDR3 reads CASSRTGWESAEAFF. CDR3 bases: TGTGCCAGCAGCCGGACAGGGTGGGAGAGCGCTGAAGCTTTCTTT.

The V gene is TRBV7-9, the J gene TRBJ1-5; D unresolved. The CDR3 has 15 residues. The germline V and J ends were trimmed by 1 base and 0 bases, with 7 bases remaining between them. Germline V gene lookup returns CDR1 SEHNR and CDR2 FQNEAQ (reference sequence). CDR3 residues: CASSLGGNSNQPQHF. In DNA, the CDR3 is TGTGCCAGCAGCTTAGGCGGGAATAGCAATCAGCCCCAGCATTTT.

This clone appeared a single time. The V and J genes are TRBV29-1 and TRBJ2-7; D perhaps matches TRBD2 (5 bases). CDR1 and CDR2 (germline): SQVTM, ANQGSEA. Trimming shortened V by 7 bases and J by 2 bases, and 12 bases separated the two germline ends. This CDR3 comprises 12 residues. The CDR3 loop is CSGATGTYEQYF. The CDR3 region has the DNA TGCAGCGGCGCGACGGGGACCTACGAGCAGTACTTC.

The CDR3 DNA reads TGTGCCAGCAGCCAAGATATGGGGACAGGGAACACTGAAGCTTTCTTT. This gives the protein CASSQDMGTGNTEAFF. The chain combines TRBV14 with TRBJ1-1; the match to TRBD1 covers 8 bases. The CDR3 extends over 16 amino acids. Germline values: CDR1 SGHDN, CDR2 FVKESK. Trimming took 0 bases from V and 1 from J; bases not matched to a gene: 4.

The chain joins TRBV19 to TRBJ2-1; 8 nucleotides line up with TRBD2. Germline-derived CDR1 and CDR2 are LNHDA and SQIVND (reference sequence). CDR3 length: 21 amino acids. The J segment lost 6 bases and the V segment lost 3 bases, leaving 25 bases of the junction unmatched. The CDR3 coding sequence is TGTGCCAGTAGTATTCCCGGGGGGGCCCATATCCCGGGCCCCGCCAGCAATGAGCAGTTCTTC. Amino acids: CASSIPGGAHIPGPASNEQFF.

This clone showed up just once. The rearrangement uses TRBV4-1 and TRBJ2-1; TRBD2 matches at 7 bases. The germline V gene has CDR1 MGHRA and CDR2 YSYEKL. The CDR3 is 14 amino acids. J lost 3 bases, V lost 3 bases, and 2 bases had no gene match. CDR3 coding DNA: TGCGCCAGCAGCCAGCCGGGGGGCTACAATGAGCAGTTCTTC. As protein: CASSQPGGYNEQFF.

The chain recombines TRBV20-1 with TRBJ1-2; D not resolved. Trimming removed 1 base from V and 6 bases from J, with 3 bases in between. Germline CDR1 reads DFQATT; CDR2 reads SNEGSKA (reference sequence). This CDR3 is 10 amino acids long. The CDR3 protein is CSARVNGYTF. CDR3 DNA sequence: TGCAGTGCTAGAGTTAATGGCTACACCTTC.

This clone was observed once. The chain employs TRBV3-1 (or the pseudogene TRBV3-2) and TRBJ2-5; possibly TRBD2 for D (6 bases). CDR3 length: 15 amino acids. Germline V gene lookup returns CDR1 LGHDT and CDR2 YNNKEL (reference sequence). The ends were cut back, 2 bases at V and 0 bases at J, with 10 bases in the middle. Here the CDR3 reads CASSQRGFYQETQYF. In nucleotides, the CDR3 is TGTGCCAGCAGCCAACGGGGGTTTTACCAAGAGACCCAGTACTTC.

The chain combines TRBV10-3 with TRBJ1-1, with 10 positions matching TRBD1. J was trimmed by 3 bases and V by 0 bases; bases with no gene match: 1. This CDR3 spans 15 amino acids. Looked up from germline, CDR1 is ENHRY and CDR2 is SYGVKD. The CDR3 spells CAISESGTGDTEAFF. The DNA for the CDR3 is TGTGCCATCAGTGAGTCGGGGACAGGGGACACTGAAGCTTTCTTT.

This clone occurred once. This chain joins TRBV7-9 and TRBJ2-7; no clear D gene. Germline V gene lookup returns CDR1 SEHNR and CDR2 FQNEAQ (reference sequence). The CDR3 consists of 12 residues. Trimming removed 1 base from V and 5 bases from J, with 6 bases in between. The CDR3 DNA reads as TGTGCCAGCAGCTTAGAATTTAACGAGCAGTACTTC. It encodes CASSLEFNEQYF.

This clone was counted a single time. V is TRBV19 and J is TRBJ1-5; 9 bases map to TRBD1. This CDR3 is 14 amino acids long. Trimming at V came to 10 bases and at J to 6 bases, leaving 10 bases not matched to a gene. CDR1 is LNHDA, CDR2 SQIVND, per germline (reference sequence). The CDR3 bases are TGTGCCAATGAGGGACAGGGTTTAAGTCAGCCCCAGCATTTT. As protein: CANEGQGLSQPQHF.

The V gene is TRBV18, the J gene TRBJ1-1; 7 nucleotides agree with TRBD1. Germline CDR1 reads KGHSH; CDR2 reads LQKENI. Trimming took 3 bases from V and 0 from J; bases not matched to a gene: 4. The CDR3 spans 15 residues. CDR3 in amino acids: CASSPQTGMNTEAFF. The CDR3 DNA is TGTGCCAGCTCACCGCAGACAGGGATGAACACTGAAGCTTTCTTT.

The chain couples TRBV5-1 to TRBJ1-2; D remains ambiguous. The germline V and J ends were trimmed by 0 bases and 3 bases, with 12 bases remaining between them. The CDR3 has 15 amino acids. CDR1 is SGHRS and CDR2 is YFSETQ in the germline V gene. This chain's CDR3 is CASSLVPLSDYGYTF. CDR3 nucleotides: TGCGCCAGCAGCTTGGTCCCCTTGAGTGACTATGGCTACACCTTC.

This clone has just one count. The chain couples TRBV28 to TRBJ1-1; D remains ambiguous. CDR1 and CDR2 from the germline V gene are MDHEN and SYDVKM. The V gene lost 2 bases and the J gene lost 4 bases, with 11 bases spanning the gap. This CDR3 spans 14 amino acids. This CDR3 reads CASSLRVASTEAFF. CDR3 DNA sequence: TGTGCCAGCAGTTTACGGGTGGCGAGCACTGAAGCTTTCTTT.

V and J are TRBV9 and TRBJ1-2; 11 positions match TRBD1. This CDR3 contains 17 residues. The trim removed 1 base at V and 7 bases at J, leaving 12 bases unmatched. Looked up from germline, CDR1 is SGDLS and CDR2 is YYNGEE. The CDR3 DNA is TGTGCCAGCAGCGTAATCCCACTCGGGACAGGGGGGTTTGGCTACACCTTC. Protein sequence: CASSVIPLGTGGFGYTF.

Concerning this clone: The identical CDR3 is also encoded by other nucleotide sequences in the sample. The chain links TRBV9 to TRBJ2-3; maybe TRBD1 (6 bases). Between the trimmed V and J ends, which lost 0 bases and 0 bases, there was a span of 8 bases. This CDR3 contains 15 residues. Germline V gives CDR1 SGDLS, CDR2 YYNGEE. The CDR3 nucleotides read TGTGCCAGCAGCGTAGTGGGACAAAGCACAGATACGCAGTATTTT. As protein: CASSVVGQSTDTQYF.